The rows below give T cell receptor beta chains drawn from one sample of a study of CD8 T cells in Susac syndrome. TCRdb called the immunoSEQ multiplex PCR reads again in MiXCR, with one record for every CDR3 protein. The sample shows around 79,000 distinct CDR3 sequences, approximately 94% of them seen only once. The specimen was CD8+ T cells from PBMCs. The receptors shown here come from a human donor with Susac syndrome. CDR3s include the opening cysteine and the closing phenylalanine or tryptophan. A D gene is named only where the DNA matches it firmly. Size is omitted from some rows. Given values are once, few, many or a class for expanded clones.

cdr3_nt: TGTGCCAGCAGTACGGGACAGGGTTGGACAGATACGCAGTATTTT
cdr3_aa: CASSTGQGWTDTQYF
d_call: TRBD1
clone_size: NA
v_call: TRBV28
j_call: TRBJ2-3

cdr3_nt: TGCAGCGTCCTCAGAGGGCTGGGTGAAAAACTGTTTTTT
cdr3_aa: CSVLRGLGEKLFF
d_call: NA
clone_size: NA
v_call: TRBV29-1
j_call: TRBJ1-4

cdr3_nt: TGCAGCGTTGATCCAGGCACTGAAGCTTTCTTT
cdr3_aa: CSVDPGTEAFF
d_call: NA
clone_size: NA
v_call: TRBV29-1
j_call: TRBJ1-1

cdr3_nt: TGTGCCAGCAGCCCGTGGGACAGTGCAGAGACCCAGTACTTC
cdr3_aa: CASSPWDSAETQYF
d_call: TRBD1
clone_size: NA
v_call: TRBV9
j_call: TRBJ2-5

cdr3_nt: TGCGCCAGCAGCTCTGCGGGTAGCGGGGACTACAATGAGCAGTTCTTC
cdr3_aa: CASSSAGSGDYNEQFF
d_call: TRBD2
clone_size: NA
v_call: TRBV4-3
j_call: TRBJ2-1

cdr3_nt: TGCAGTGCTAGGGAAATGGAGGATGGGGAGGGCAGGACCTACGAGCAGTACTTC
cdr3_aa: CSAREMEDGEGRTYEQYF
d_call: TRBD2
clone_size: NA
v_call: TRBV20-1
j_call: TRBJ2-7

cdr3_nt: TGTGCCAGCAGTTTAACAGGTCGAGCTTTCTTT
cdr3_aa: CASSLTGRAFF
d_call: NA
clone_size: NA
v_call: TRBV28
j_call: TRBJ1-1

cdr3_nt: TGCAGTGCCCCACCCCGCTCCAGGGCCATCTATGGCTACACCTTC
cdr3_aa: CSAPPRSRAIYGYTF
d_call: NA
clone_size: NA
v_call: TRBV20-1
j_call: TRBJ1-2

cdr3_nt: TGTGCCATCAGTGAGTCAGTGGGGCCCAATTCCTACGAGCAGTACTTC
cdr3_aa: CAISESVGPNSYEQYF
d_call: NA
clone_size: NA
v_call: TRBV10-3
j_call: TRBJ2-7

cdr3_nt: TGTGCCAGCAGCGTCGACTGGGCCTACAATGAGCAGTTCTTC
cdr3_aa: CASSVDWAYNEQFF
d_call: NA
clone_size: NA
v_call: TRBV9
j_call: TRBJ2-1

cdr3_nt: TGTGCCAGCACTCCTAGGTCCGGGACAGGGTATGGCTACACCTTC
cdr3_aa: CASTPRSGTGYGYTF
d_call: TRBD1
clone_size: NA
v_call: TRBV12-3/TRBV12-4
j_call: TRBJ1-2

cdr3_nt: TGTGCCAGCAGCGTTGGGGACAGGCTGGGGGAGACCCAGTACTTC
cdr3_aa: CASSVGDRLGETQYF
d_call: TRBD1
clone_size: NA
v_call: TRBV9
j_call: TRBJ2-5

cdr3_nt: TGTGCCAGCAGCTCGCGACAGGGCACCGGGGAGCTGTTTTTT
cdr3_aa: CASSSRQGTGELFF
d_call: TRBD1
clone_size: once
v_call: TRBV7-9
j_call: TRBJ2-2

cdr3_nt: TGTGCCAGCAGCTACGGTCGCAGGGGGCTTGATGGCTACACCTTC
cdr3_aa: CASSYGRRGLDGYTF
d_call: TRBD1
clone_size: NA
v_call: TRBV11-1
j_call: TRBJ1-2

cdr3_nt: TGCAGCGTCCCATGGGGGACAGGGGAGTATTACGAGCAGTACTTC
cdr3_aa: CSVPWGTGEYYEQYF
d_call: TRBD1
clone_size: NA
v_call: TRBV29-1
j_call: TRBJ2-7

cdr3_nt: TGTGCCAGCGGGGCAGGTTCCTACGAGCAGTACTTC
cdr3_aa: CASGAGSYEQYF
d_call: NA
clone_size: NA
v_call: TRBV27
j_call: TRBJ2-7

cdr3_nt: TGTGCCAGCAGACCTAGTCAGGGGCGAGAGACCCAGTACTTC
cdr3_aa: CASRPSQGRETQYF
d_call: NA
clone_size: NA
v_call: TRBV6-6
j_call: TRBJ2-5

cdr3_nt: TGTGCCAGCAGCCCCCGCAGGGACAACGAGCAGTACTTC
cdr3_aa: CASSPRRDNEQYF
d_call: NA
clone_size: NA
v_call: TRBV11-2
j_call: TRBJ2-7

cdr3_nt: TGTGCCAGCAGCTTAGGCCTTGGAGCGGGGGGGAAATATGAGCAGTTCTTC
cdr3_aa: CASSLGLGAGGKYEQFF
d_call: TRBD2
clone_size: NA
v_call: TRBV13
j_call: TRBJ2-1

cdr3_nt: TGTGCCTGGAGTGCCCCGACAATTAACTATGGCTACACCTTC
cdr3_aa: CAWSAPTINYGYTF
d_call: NA
clone_size: NA
v_call: TRBV30
j_call: TRBJ1-2

cdr3_nt: TGTGCCAGCAGTGCCAGATCCTACGAGCAGTACTTC
cdr3_aa: CASSARSYEQYF
d_call: NA
clone_size: NA
v_call: TRBV25-1
j_call: TRBJ2-7

cdr3_nt: TGCGCCAGCAGCCGGGGGGCCAGAGAAGATACGCAGTATTTT
cdr3_aa: CASSRGAREDTQYF
d_call: NA
clone_size: NA
v_call: TRBV5-1
j_call: TRBJ2-3

cdr3_nt: TGTGCTAGTGGTTTGTCCCGATACAATGAGCAGTTCTTC
cdr3_aa: CASGLSRYNEQFF
d_call: NA
clone_size: NA
v_call: TRBV12-5
j_call: TRBJ2-1

cdr3_nt: TGTGCCAGCAGCCTAGGGGACAGCGAAAGCTACGAGCAGTACTTC
cdr3_aa: CASSLGDSESYEQYF
d_call: TRBD1
clone_size: NA
v_call: TRBV9
j_call: TRBJ2-7

cdr3_nt: TGTGCCAGCAGCGTAGACGATGGCTACACCTTC
cdr3_aa: CASSVDDGYTF
d_call: NA
clone_size: NA
v_call: TRBV9
j_call: TRBJ1-2

cdr3_nt: TGTGCCAGCAGCGCCTCCGGGACAGGGGGCAATCAGCCCCAGCATTTT
cdr3_aa: CASSASGTGGNQPQHF
d_call: TRBD1
clone_size: NA
v_call: TRBV9
j_call: TRBJ1-5

cdr3_nt: TGCGCCAGCAGCTCCCTATCGGGGGGGTTAGACAATGAGCAGTTCTTC
cdr3_aa: CASSSLSGGLDNEQFF
d_call: TRBD2
clone_size: few
v_call: TRBV5-1
j_call: TRBJ2-1

cdr3_nt: TGCGCCAGCAGCCGGGGACGTTTGTACGAGCAGTACTTC
cdr3_aa: CASSRGRLYEQYF
d_call: NA
clone_size: NA
v_call: TRBV4-3
j_call: TRBJ2-7

cdr3_nt: TGCGCCAGCAGCCCTCTCGGGGGGACTGAAGCTTTCTTT
cdr3_aa: CASSPLGGTEAFF
d_call: NA
clone_size: NA
v_call: TRBV4-3
j_call: TRBJ1-1

cdr3_nt: TGTGCCAGCAGCCCCGAGGCCGAGCAGTACTTC
cdr3_aa: CASSPEAEQYF
d_call: NA
clone_size: NA
v_call: TRBV5-8
j_call: TRBJ2-7

cdr3_nt: TGTGCCATCGGGGGGGCAGGGGAGGGAAGCTCCTACAATGAGCAGTTCTTC
cdr3_aa: CAIGGAGEGSSYNEQFF
d_call: TRBD2
clone_size: NA
v_call: TRBV6-1
j_call: TRBJ2-1

cdr3_nt: TGTGCCAGCAGCGTTAGTACTAGCGGGGCAGATACGCAGTATTTT
cdr3_aa: CASSVSTSGADTQYF
d_call: TRBD2
clone_size: NA
v_call: TRBV9
j_call: TRBJ2-3

cdr3_nt: TGTGCCAGCAGTTACCCTAGGGAGCGCGGGAGCACAGATACGCAGTATTTT
cdr3_aa: CASSYPRERGSTDTQYF
d_call: NA
clone_size: NA
v_call: TRBV6-2/TRBV6-3
j_call: TRBJ2-3

cdr3_nt: TGTGCCAGTAGTACGTTTCAGGGGTTTCACACAGATACGCAGTATTTT
cdr3_aa: CASSTFQGFHTDTQYF
d_call: NA
clone_size: NA
v_call: TRBV19
j_call: TRBJ2-3

cdr3_nt: TGTGCCAGCAGCTTTGCCGCCCATAGGGGCTACACCTTC
cdr3_aa: CASSFAAHRGYTF
d_call: NA
clone_size: NA
v_call: TRBV11-2
j_call: TRBJ1-2

cdr3_nt: TGTGCCAGCAGCGTAGAGGCTAGTGAAGAGACCCAGTACTTC
cdr3_aa: CASSVEASEETQYF
d_call: NA
clone_size: NA
v_call: TRBV9
j_call: TRBJ2-5

cdr3_nt: TGTGCTAGTGGTTCGGGGGACAGGAATGATTCACCCCTCCACTTT
cdr3_aa: CASGSGDRNDSPLHF
d_call: TRBD1
clone_size: NA
v_call: TRBV12-5
j_call: TRBJ1-6

cdr3_nt: TGTGCCGAGCGGGTGGGGCGTGATGAGCAGTTCTTC
cdr3_aa: CAERVGRDEQFF
d_call: NA
clone_size: NA
v_call: TRBV7-9
j_call: TRBJ2-1

cdr3_nt: TGTGCCATTACCGCGGCCGGGGAGCTGTTTTTT
cdr3_aa: CAITAAGELFF
d_call: NA
clone_size: NA
v_call: TRBV7-9
j_call: TRBJ2-2

cdr3_nt: TGTGCCAGCAGCCCCCCGACAGAACAAGAGACCCAGTACTTC
cdr3_aa: CASSPPTEQETQYF
d_call: NA
clone_size: NA
v_call: TRBV3-1
j_call: TRBJ2-5

cdr3_nt: TGTGCTAGTGAGGAGGACAGGGTCCCTGAAAAACTGTTTTTT
cdr3_aa: CASEEDRVPEKLFF
d_call: TRBD1
clone_size: NA
v_call: TRBV12-5
j_call: TRBJ1-4

cdr3_nt: TGTGCCAGCAGTTTATCTTTTTATGAGACCCAGTACTTC
cdr3_aa: CASSLSFYETQYF
d_call: NA
clone_size: NA
v_call: TRBV27
j_call: TRBJ2-5

cdr3_nt: TGTGCCAGCAGCCAACCGGGACAGGAGATCCAAGAGACCCAGTACTTC
cdr3_aa: CASSQPGQEIQETQYF
d_call: TRBD1
clone_size: NA
v_call: TRBV3-1
j_call: TRBJ2-5

cdr3_nt: TGTGCCAGCAGCCTAACGGGGGAGGGCACTGAAGCTTTCTTT
cdr3_aa: CASSLTGEGTEAFF
d_call: NA
clone_size: NA
v_call: TRBV12-3/TRBV12-4
j_call: TRBJ1-1

cdr3_nt: TGTGCCAGCAGAGGACGGCCTGAAGCTTTCTTT
cdr3_aa: CASRGRPEAFF
d_call: NA
clone_size: once
v_call: TRBV28
j_call: TRBJ1-1

cdr3_nt: TGCGCCAGCAGCCAAGATCAGGACTTGGGGGGTTACGAGCAGTACTTC
cdr3_aa: CASSQDQDLGGYEQYF
d_call: NA
clone_size: NA
v_call: TRBV4-1
j_call: TRBJ2-7

cdr3_nt: TGTGCCACCAGCGGACACGGGAGGGAAGACATTCAGTACTTC
cdr3_aa: CATSGHGREDIQYF
d_call: TRBD2
clone_size: NA
v_call: TRBV15
j_call: TRBJ2-4

cdr3_nt: TGTGCCACCAGTGCCCCGACTGTTAACTATGGCTACACCTTC
cdr3_aa: CATSAPTVNYGYTF
d_call: NA
clone_size: NA
v_call: TRBV24-1
j_call: TRBJ1-2

cdr3_nt: TGTGCCAGCAGCTCCTTAGCGGGGGGGACCTACAATGAGCAGTTCTTC
cdr3_aa: CASSSLAGGTYNEQFF
d_call: TRBD2
clone_size: once
v_call: TRBV7-2
j_call: TRBJ2-1

cdr3_nt: TGTGCCAGCAGCCCATCAGTAATGAGTAACAATGAGCAGTTCTTC
cdr3_aa: CASSPSVMSNNEQFF
d_call: NA
clone_size: NA
v_call: TRBV7-9
j_call: TRBJ2-1

cdr3_nt: TGTGCCAGCAGCGCCTACAGCGGGGCCCAAGAGACCCAGTACTTC
cdr3_aa: CASSAYSGAQETQYF
d_call: TRBD2
clone_size: NA
v_call: TRBV9
j_call: TRBJ2-5

cdr3_nt: TGTGCCAGCAGCGGCCGGGAGGAAGAGACCCAGTACTTC
cdr3_aa: CASSGREEETQYF
d_call: TRBD2
clone_size: NA
v_call: TRBV3-1
j_call: TRBJ2-5

cdr3_nt: TGTGCCAGCAGCGCGGGCGACGGGCCCACGACCGAAGCTTTCTTT
cdr3_aa: CASSAGDGPTTEAFF
d_call: NA
clone_size: NA
v_call: TRBV9
j_call: TRBJ1-1

cdr3_nt: TGCAGCGTTGAATCGGACACCCCCTACGAGCAGTACTTC
cdr3_aa: CSVESDTPYEQYF
d_call: NA
clone_size: NA
v_call: TRBV29-1
j_call: TRBJ2-7

cdr3_nt: TGTGCCAGCAGCCCCCCCGGGAACATTCAGTACTTC
cdr3_aa: CASSPPGNIQYF
d_call: NA
clone_size: NA
v_call: TRBV9
j_call: TRBJ2-4